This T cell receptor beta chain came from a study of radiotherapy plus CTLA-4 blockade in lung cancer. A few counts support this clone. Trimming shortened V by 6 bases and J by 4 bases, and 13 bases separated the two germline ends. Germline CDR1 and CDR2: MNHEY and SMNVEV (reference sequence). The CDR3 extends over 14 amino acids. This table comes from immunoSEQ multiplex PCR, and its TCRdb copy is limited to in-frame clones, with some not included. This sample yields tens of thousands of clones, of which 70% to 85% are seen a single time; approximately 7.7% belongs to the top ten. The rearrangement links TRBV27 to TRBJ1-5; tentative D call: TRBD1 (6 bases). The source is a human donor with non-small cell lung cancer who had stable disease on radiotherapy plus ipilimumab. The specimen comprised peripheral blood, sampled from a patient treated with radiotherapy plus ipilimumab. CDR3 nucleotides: TGTGCCAGCAGGGGGGCGGGAGGGAATCAGCCCCAGCATTTT. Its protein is CASRGAGGNQPQHF.